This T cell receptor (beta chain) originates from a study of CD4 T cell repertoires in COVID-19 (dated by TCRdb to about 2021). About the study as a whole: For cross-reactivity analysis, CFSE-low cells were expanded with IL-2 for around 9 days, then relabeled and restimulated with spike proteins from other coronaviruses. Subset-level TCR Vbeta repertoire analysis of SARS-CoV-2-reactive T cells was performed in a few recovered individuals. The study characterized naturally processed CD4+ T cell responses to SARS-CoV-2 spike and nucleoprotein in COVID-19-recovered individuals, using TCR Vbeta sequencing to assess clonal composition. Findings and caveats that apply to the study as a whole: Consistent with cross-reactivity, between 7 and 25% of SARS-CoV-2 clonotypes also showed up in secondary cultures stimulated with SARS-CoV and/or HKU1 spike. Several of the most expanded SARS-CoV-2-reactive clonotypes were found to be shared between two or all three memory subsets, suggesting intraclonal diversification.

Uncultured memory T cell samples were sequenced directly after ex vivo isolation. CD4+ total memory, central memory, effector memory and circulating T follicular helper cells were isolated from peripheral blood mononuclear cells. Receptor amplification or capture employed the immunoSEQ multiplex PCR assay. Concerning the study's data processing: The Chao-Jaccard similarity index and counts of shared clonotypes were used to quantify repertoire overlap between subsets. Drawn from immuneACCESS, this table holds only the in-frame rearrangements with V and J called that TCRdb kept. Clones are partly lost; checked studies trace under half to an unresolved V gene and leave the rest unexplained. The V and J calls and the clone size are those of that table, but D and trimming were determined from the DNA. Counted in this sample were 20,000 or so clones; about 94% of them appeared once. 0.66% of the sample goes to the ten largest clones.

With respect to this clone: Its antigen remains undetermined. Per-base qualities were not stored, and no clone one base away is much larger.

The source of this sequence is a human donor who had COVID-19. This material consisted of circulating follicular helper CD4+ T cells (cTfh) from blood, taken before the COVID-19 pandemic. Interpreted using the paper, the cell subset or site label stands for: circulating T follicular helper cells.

The CDR3 here reads CASRTETGSSVLTF. The bases read TGCGCCAGCAGGACAGAGACAGGGTCTAGCGTCCTGACTTTC. Rearrangement joined TRBV10-2 to TRBJ2-6; a stretch of 7 junction bases matches TRBD1. V ends up 6 bases short and J 12 bases short, with an unmatched junction base count of 11. From the cysteine through the phenylalanine, the CDR3 covers 14 amino acids. This entry keeps only the CDR3 DNA: 42 bases, framed from base 1. Via the germline V gene, CDR1 is WSHSY and CDR2 SAAADI.